The 26 T cell receptor beta chains below come from one sample, sequenced in a study of CD8 T cells in ankylosing spondylitis. In TCRdb, the 5' RACE reads were re-called with MiXCR into one record per CDR3 protein. The repertoire holds 150,000 to 250,000 distinct CDR3 sequences, with around 13% as singletons. Sequencing was carried out using blood, either unsorted or a sorted T cell fraction (not recorded which). The source of these receptors is a male donor with ankylosing spondylitis or in good health (not recorded which).

This clonotype has ten or more counts. The J gene is TRBJ2-5, the V gene TRBV12-3 or TRBV12-4; D is undetermined. Trimming cost V 3 bases and J 1 base, with 9 bases left between them. The CDR3 is made up of 14 amino acids. This CDR3 reads CASSFLGPQETQYF. In DNA form, the CDR3 reads TGTGCCAGCAGTTTTCTCGGACCCCAAGAGACCCAGTACTTC.

The chain combines TRBV5-1 with TRBJ2-7, with TRBD1 matching over 7 bases. The CDR3 totals 17 residues. Germline values: CDR1 SGHRS, CDR2 YFSETQ. V gave up 3 bases and J gave up 3 bases; unmatched junction bases: 15. The DNA of the CDR3 is TGCGCCAGCAGCTCCCGTATTGAGGACAGGCGGTACTACGAGCAGTACTTC. Its translation is CASSSRIEDRRYYEQYF.

This clonotype was seen at least ten times. CDR3 sequence (DNA): TGTGCCAGCAGCTTAGGGGGGCTCACAGATACGCAGTATTTT. Translation: CASSLGGLTDTQYF. The chain has TRBV7-8 and TRBJ2-3; D is possibly TRBD1 (6 bases). V lost 1 base and J 2 bases, leaving 7 bases between the germline ends. Germline CDR1 is SGHVS and CDR2 is FQNEAQ. The CDR3 contains 14 residues.

This chain connects TRBV3-1 to TRBJ2-7, with 9 positions matching TRBD2. V shed 0 bases and J 3 bases; nucleotides not matched to a gene: 9. Germline-derived CDR1 and CDR2 are LGHDT and YNNKEL (reference sequence). The CDR3 sequence is 17 residues long. The CDR3 region is CASSQDLASGKIYEQYF. The DNA for the CDR3 is TGTGCCAGCAGCCAAGATCTAGCTAGCGGGAAAATCTACGAGCAGTACTTC.

Notes on this clonotype: The junction and the germline gene differ at one end; a read error may be behind it. The CDR3 sequence is CACRGRVTEAFF. As DNA, the CDR3 is TGTGCCTGCAGGGGAAGGGTCACTGAAGCTTTCTTT. This sequence joins TRBV6-1 and TRBJ1-1; tentatively, D is TRBD1 (6 bases). The germline V gene has CDR1 MNHNS and CDR2 SASEGT. The CDR3 extends over 12 amino acids.

J is TRBJ2-3 and V is TRBV10-1, with 7 bases matching TRBD1. J gave up 2 bases and V 0 bases, and 14 bases lay outside the gene matches. This CDR3 region has 19 residues. CDR1 is WNHNN, CDR2 SYGVQD, per germline (reference sequence). This chain's CDR3 is CASSESLNRGIGPTDTQYF. DNA of the CDR3: TGCGCCAGCAGTGAGTCCTTAAACAGGGGTATTGGGCCCACAGATACGCAGTATTTT.

The chain links TRBV25-1 to TRBJ1-5; a weak D match, TRBD1 (6 bases). From germline, CDR1 is MGHDK and CDR2 SYGVNS. The germline V and J ends were trimmed by 6 bases and 2 bases, with 11 bases remaining between them. This CDR3 has 14 amino acids. The CDR3 region has the DNA TGTGCCAGCAGCAGGGGTTTCGGCAATCAGCCCCAGCATTTT. This codes for CASSRGFGNQPQHF.

This chain joins TRBV4-1 and TRBJ1-6; unclear D gene. From germline, CDR1 is MGHRA and CDR2 YSYEKL. V was cut by 6 bases and J by 0 bases, with 9 bases left in between. This CDR3 is 15 amino acids long. The CDR3 here is CASRPGSSYNSPLHF. The CDR3 region has the DNA TGCGCCAGCAGGCCAGGAAGCTCCTATAATTCACCCCTCCACTTT.

There are many counts of this clonotype. The chain is built from TRBV5-1 and TRBJ2-2; D not certain. This CDR3 has 11 residues. Trimming cost V 3 bases and J 6 bases, with 3 bases left between them. Germline V gene sequence: CDR1 SGHRS, CDR2 YFSETQ. Written as DNA, the CDR3 is TGCGCCAGCAGCTACCCCGGGGAGCTGTTTTTT. Its translation: CASSYPGELFF.

This clonotype showed up just a few times. This sequence joins TRBV7-9 and TRBJ2-7, with 7 bases fitting TRBD1. With 5 bases clipped from V and 2 bases from J, the junction kept 3 bases outside the gene matches. The germline gives CDR1 SEHNR, CDR2 FQNEAQ (reference sequence). The CDR3 spans 13 residues. This CDR3 is CASSGTVAYEQYF. The CDR3 DNA reads TGTGCCAGCAGCGGGACAGTTGCCTACGAGCAGTACTTC.

Only a few counts were recorded for this clonotype. The chain employs TRBV12-3 or TRBV12-4 and TRBJ1-3, with D unclear. The CDR3 contains 17 residues. With 0 bases removed from V and 0 bases from J, the gap between germline ends came to 12 bases. CDR3 residues: CASSLARIGFSGNTIYF. The CDR3 coding sequence is TGTGCCAGCAGTTTAGCGCGAATAGGATTCTCTGGAAACACCATATATTTT.

The chain links TRBV4-2 to TRBJ2-5; 11 bases align to TRBD2. J lost 2 bases, V lost 4 bases, and 3 bases had no gene match. Germline values: CDR1 LGHNA, CDR2 YNFKEQ. The CDR3 has 15 residues. CDR3 DNA sequence: TGTGCCAGCAGCCCATCTAGCGGGAGGCAAGAGACCCAGTACTTC. It translates to CASSPSSGRQETQYF.

With respect to this clonotype: Sequence at one end of the junction differs from germline and may be a read error. V usage is TRBV5-1 and J usage is TRBJ2-7; 9 bases are shared with TRBD2. The CDR3 consists of 14 residues. Looked up from germline, CDR1 is SGHRS and CDR2 is YFSETQ. CDR3 bases: TGCGCCAGCAGCCCGGGGACTAGCTCCAACGAGCAGTACTTC. Its translation: CASSPGTSSNEQYF.

This chain uses TRBV4-2 with TRBJ2-1; TRBD2 matches at 9 bases. After removal of 6 bases from V and 9 bases from J, the junction contained 24 bases not matched to a gene. The CDR3 runs 19 residues. Per germline, CDR1 LGHNA and CDR2 YNFKEQ. As DNA, the CDR3 is TGTGCCAGCAGTCGTACCCCCCTCCTGGCTAGCGGGGAGGAGGGTGAGCAGTTCTTC. It translates to CASSRTPLLASGEEGEQFF.

This clonotype appeared a few times. V and J are TRBV7-8 and TRBJ1-2, with a weak D call TRBD1 (5 bases). The CDR3 consists of 15 residues. V was trimmed by 1 base and J by 4 bases, leaving 13 bases between them. The V gene's germline CDR1 is SGHVS and CDR2 FQNEAQ. DNA for the CDR3: TGTGCCAGCAGCTTAGAACAGGTCCCACCCTATGGCTACACCTTC. Protein: CASSLEQVPPYGYTF.

V is TRBV11-3 and J is TRBJ2-2, with a tentative D call TRBD1 (5 bases). Germline loops: CDR1 SGHNT, CDR2 YENEEA. Trimming shortened V by 5 bases and J by 3 bases, and 16 bases separated the two germline ends. CDR3 length equals 16 residues. CDR3 nucleotide sequence: TGTGCCAGCAGCCCTTGGGCAGGGTGGGACACCGGGGAGCTGTTTTTT. This sequence encodes CASSPWAGWDTGELFF.

The gene calls are TRBV4-1 and TRBJ2-3, with D tentatively TRBD2 (6 bases). This CDR3 region has 15 residues. Looked up from germline, CDR1 is MGHRA and CDR2 is YSYEKL. The V end was cut by 4 bases, the J end by 1 base, with 12 bases between. The CDR3 DNA follows: TGCGCCAGCAGCCGGACGCCGGGGGGCACAGATACGCAGTATTTT. Amino acids: CASSRTPGGTDTQYF.

The chain recombines TRBV5-5 with TRBJ2-7; perhaps TRBD1 as D (5 bases). This CDR3 has 14 amino acids. V was shortened by 2 bases and J by 0 bases, with 9 bases between the two germline ends. Germline V gene sequence: CDR1 SGHKS, CDR2 YYEKEE (reference sequence). The CDR3 loop reads CASSFGHRSYEQYF. As DNA, the CDR3 is TGTGCCAGCAGCTTCGGACACCGCTCCTACGAGCAGTACTTC.

This clonotype was seen only once. This chain links TRBV9 with TRBJ2-7, with 8 bases identical to TRBD1. With 3 bases clipped from V and 6 bases from J, the junction kept 5 bases outside the gene matches. Germline loops: CDR1 SGDLS, CDR2 YYNGEE. CDR3 length equals 13 residues. CDR3 DNA sequence: TGTGCCAGCAGCGCCTTACAGGGGGGCGAGCAGTACTTC. Translated: CASSALQGGEQYF.

This clonotype occurred many times. The rearrangement joins TRBV29-1 to TRBJ2-3, with a weak D call TRBD2 (6 bases). The germline V gene has CDR1 SQVTM and CDR2 ANQGSEA. V gave up 3 bases and J gave up 0 bases, with 7 bases separating them. The CDR3 runs 13 residues. CDR3 loop: CSVERESTDTQYF. The CDR3 DNA is TGCAGCGTTGAGCGGGAAAGCACAGATACGCAGTATTTT.

J is TRBJ1-1 and V is TRBV20-1, with no clear D. The CDR3 extends over 12 amino acids. Trimming shortened V by 4 bases and J by 1 base, and 7 bases separated the two germline ends. The germline V gene encodes CDR1 DFQATT and CDR2 SNEGSKA (reference sequence). CDR3 residues: CSAKYRNTEAFF. DNA for the CDR3: TGCAGTGCTAAGTACAGGAACACTGAAGCTTTCTTT.

This clonotype has only a few counts. The rearrangement links TRBV7-9 to TRBJ1-2, with no clear D. Trimming pared 3 bases from V and 7 bases from J, leaving 15 bases between. CDR3 length: 14 residues. Germline lookup yields CDR1 SEHNR and CDR2 FQNEAQ (reference sequence). As DNA, the CDR3 is TGTGCCAGCAGCTTGCTTTTGGTTCCCAGTGGCTACACCTTC. This codes for CASSLLLVPSGYTF. Full variable domain (missing parts from reference TRBV7-9 and TRBJ1-2): DTGVSQNPRHKITKRGQNVTFRCDPISEHNRLYWYRQTLGQGPEFLTYFQNEAQLEKSRLLSDRFSAERPKGSFSTLEIQRTEQGDSAMYLCASSLLLVPSGYTFGSGTRLTVV.

The chain has TRBV11-2 and TRBJ2-7, with no clear D. The CDR3 is 14 residues long. With 7 bases removed from V and 0 bases from J, the gap between germline ends came to 13 bases. Germline V gene sequence: CDR1 SGHAT, CDR2 FQNNGV. The CDR3 is CASKSAASSYEQYF. In DNA form, the CDR3 reads TGTGCCAGCAAGTCGGCAGCTAGCTCCTACGAGCAGTACTTC.

The rearrangement links TRBV12-3 or TRBV12-4 to TRBJ2-5; no clear D gene. The length of the CDR3 is 14 residues. The germline V and J ends were trimmed by 4 bases and 5 bases, with 14 bases remaining between them. CDR3: CASSWFSLGETQYF. CDR3 coding DNA: TGTGCCAGCAGTTGGTTCAGCCTGGGGGAGACCCAGTACTTC.

V is TRBV5-1 and J is TRBJ2-7; 9 nucleotides align to TRBD2. The CDR3 runs 14 residues. The germline V gene has CDR1 SGHRS and CDR2 YFSETQ. V was clipped by 4 bases and J by 7 bases; unmatched bases: 9. CDR3 coding DNA: TGCGCCAGCAGCGTGCCGGGACTAGCTGGTGAGCAGTACTTC. Translating it yields CASSVPGLAGEQYF. Drawing the rest from reference TRBV5-1 and TRBJ2-7, the complete variable domain is KAGVTQTPRYLIKTRGQQVTLSCSPISGHRSVSWYQQTPGQGLQFLFEYFSETQRNKGNFPGRFSGRQFSNSRSEMNVSTLELGDSALYLCASSVPGLAGEQYFGPGTRLTVT.

This clonotype was detected only a few times. The chain couples TRBV12-3 or TRBV12-4 to TRBJ1-1, with TRBD1 matching 7 bases. CDR3 length: 15 residues. Losses at the gene ends were 7 bases for V and 0 bases for J; bases not matched to a gene: 8. The CDR3 bases are TGTGCCAGCATGGACAGGCCGGCATTGAACACTGAAGCTTTCTTT. Translation gives CASMDRPALNTEAFF.